This TCR beta chain was obtained from a study of OX40 agonist ivuxolimab in advanced cancers. In terms of the full investigation: Ivuxolimab was a fully human IgG2 agonistic monoclonal antibody targeting the costimulatory receptor OX40 (CD134). Intravenous ivuxolimab was administered to patients every 2 weeks at six dose levels: 0.01, 0.1, 0.3, 1.5, 3 and 10 mg/kg. Of the 50 to 55 dose-escalation patients, hepatocellular carcinoma was present in roughly 19, melanoma in around 15, renal cell carcinoma in 9 and head and neck cancer in 9. In the dose-escalation cohort, 82.7% of patients were male, and the mean age was approximately 60 years with a range of roughly 23 to 79. Patients were allowed to have had prior anti-PD-1, anti-PD-L1 or anti-CTLA-4 therapy, and around 43% of the dose-escalation patients had been treated with checkpoint inhibitors. Partial responses occurred in three dose-escalation patients: two with cutaneous melanoma and one with hepatocellular carcinoma. The point of sequencing TCRbeta in the periphery was to test whether ivuxolimab changed TCR sequence diversity and drove clonal T-cell expansion. The paper describes the monotherapy dose-escalation part (N of about 47 patients) of the phase I trial of ivuxolimab.

Results the study describes overall, beyond this receptor: The antigen specificity of the clonally expanded peripheral T cells was not determined. Clonal expansion of both CD4+ and CD8+ blood T cells was observed from baseline to week 6 at doses 0.1 to 3.0 mg/kg. In the 0.1-3.0 mg/kg groups, partial responders were among the patients with the lowest normalized peripheral clonal expansion, particularly in CD8+ T cells. After ivuxolimab, CD8+ T cells had more expanded clones than CD4+ T cells on average. Low levels of normalized T-cell clonal expansion were also seen in some patients who did not respond.

In regard to this clone: It has no known antigen specificity. There are no base qualities to consult, and no much larger clone falls within one base.

From the cysteine through the phenylalanine, the CDR3 covers 16 amino acids. CDR3 DNA is the only sequence kept; it has 48 bases, read in frame from the first base. In the germline V gene, CDR1 corresponds to SGHRS and CDR2 to YFSETQ. At the junction V is shortened by 1 base and J by 5 bases; bases outside the gene matches: 3. The trial excluded patients who had a history of autoimmune disease or were on systemic immunosuppression. Peripheral blood for TCR sequencing was collected from all dose cohorts at baseline, on cycle 4 day 1, and on cycle 7 day 1. Samples were obtained from an open-label, multicenter, first-in-human phase I dose-escalation trial of ivuxolimab. Adults with locally advanced or metastatic melanoma, renal cell, hepatocellular, or head and neck squamous cell carcinoma were enrolled in the trial. Before TCR sequencing, CD4+ and CD8+ T cells were separately sorted from peripheral blood.

For sequencing of the TCRbeta CDR3 region, genomic DNA was extracted from the sorted cells. TCRbeta CDR3 regions were sequenced using the immunoSEQ Assay. TCRdb limited this immuneACCESS table to in-frame rearrangements with V and J called. A share of clones is missing; checked studies link under half to unresolved V genes, and the rest is unexplained. Within this sample are more than 85,000 clones, with 70% to 85% of them counted one time only. Of the sample, about 1.6% falls within the top ten clones. The input for sequencing was CD4+ or CD8+ T cells sorted from blood, taken in a trial of the OX40 agonist ivuxolimab. Here the chain combines TRBV5-1 and TRBJ2-2; 12 bases in between match TRBD2. This clonotype was obtained from an adult with an advanced solid tumor such as melanoma, head and neck, liver or kidney cancer. The DNA sequence is given as TGCGCCAGCAGCTTGACTAGCGGGGGGTCGACCGGGGAGCTGTTTTTT. Translated, this is CASSLTSGGSTGELFF. Outside the CDR3, residues come from the reference TRBV5-1 and TRBJ2-2 proteins, so the full variable domain is: KAGVTQTPRYLIKTRGQQVTLSCSPISGHRSVSWYQQTPGQGLQFLFEYFSETQRNKGNFPGRFSGRQFSNSRSEMNVSTLELGDSALYLCASSLTSGGSTGELFFGEGSRLTVL.